These 5 T cell receptor beta chains were all obtained from the same sample, sequenced in a study of STAT5B mutations in CD4+ large granular lymphocyte leukemia (dated by TCRdb to 2022 to 2024). The library was generated by the immunoSEQ multiplex PCR assay. TCRdb retrieved this table from immuneACCESS and kept in-frame rearrangements only. Not all clones are present; in checked studies, unresolved V genes account for under half, and no reason is known for the remainder. Across this sample there are approximately 49,000 clones, with around 70% seen only once. Of the sample, 1.5% is held by the ten largest clones. Sequencing was done on a sample of CD4+ T cells from blood buffy coats. These receptors were collected from a human donor in good health.

This clone appeared a single time. Other DNA sequences from this sample encode an identical CDR3 as well. J is TRBJ2-1 and V is TRBV20-1, with D uncertain. The CDR3 runs 11 residues. Germline V lookup: CDR1 DFQATT, CDR2 SNEGSKA (reference sequence). V lost 4 bases and J 4 bases, leaving 5 bases between the germline ends. The CDR3 sequence is CSATPYNEQFF. As DNA, the CDR3 is TGCAGTGCTACACCATACAATGAGCAGTTCTTC.

This chain links TRBV30 with TRBJ2-4; the D gene is possibly TRBD2 (6 bases). The CDR3 consists of 12 residues. The V gene lost 5 bases and the J gene lost 9 bases, with 14 bases spanning the gap. Germline assignment: CDR1 GTSNPN and CDR2 SVGIG (reference sequence). In nucleotides, the CDR3 is TGTGCCTGGGGCCCCCTGGGAGGCATTCAGTACTTC. Its protein is CAWGPLGGIQYF.

V gene TRBV2 combines with J gene TRBJ1-5; 8 positions match TRBD1. With V trimmed by 8 bases and J by 0 bases, 12 bases remained unmatched. Per germline, CDR1 SNHLY and CDR2 FYNNEI. The CDR3 is made up of 17 amino acids. As DNA, the CDR3 is TGTGCCAGCCGCGGAACAGGGGGTATTAATAGCAATCAGCCCCAGCATTTT. Translation gives CASRGTGGINSNQPQHF.

The chain combines TRBV2 with TRBJ1-1; TRBD1 is a possible D gene (6 bases). The CDR3 covers 14 residues. Trimming stripped 4 bases from V and 5 bases from J, with 14 bases between. Germline V gives CDR1 SNHLY, CDR2 FYNNEI. The DNA of the CDR3 is TGTGCCAGCAGTGCAGGAGGGGGGCGAACTGAAGCTTTCTTT. Protein sequence: CASSAGGGRTEAFF.

The rearrangement uses TRBV7-9 and TRBJ2-1; D is undetermined. Germline V gene sequence: CDR1 SEHNR, CDR2 FQNEAQ (reference sequence). The CDR3 covers 13 residues. Between the trimmed V and J ends, which lost 11 bases and 5 bases, there was a span of 16 bases. CDR3 protein: CARYELTNNEQFF. The CDR3, as DNA: TGTGCCCGTTATGAGCTTACCAACAATGAGCAGTTCTTC.